This T cell receptor (beta chain) appears in the sequencing data of a study of graft-versus-host responses after intestinal transplantation. The researchers put 200,000 CFSE-labeled responder cells into plates with 200,000 irradiated, violet-dye-labeled stimulator cells. Sorted cells were CFSE-low CD3+CD4+ or CD3+CD8+ proliferating responders. Study outcomes and limitations: Some patients had graft-donor T cell macrochimerism. In their allografts, the ratios of graft-versus-host to host-versus-graft T cell clones were high.

The assay was immunoSEQ multiplex PCR, and TCRdb's table has in-frame clones only and misses some. Here the sample spans 20,000 to 25,000 clones, roughly 44% being singletons. CDR1 is LGHNA, CDR2 YSLEER, per germline. CDR3 length: 15 amino acids. V was cut by 6 bases and J by 3 bases, with 15 bases left in between. The origin of this receptor is a human patient who was an organ donor for intestinal transplantation. The rearrangement uses TRBV4-3 and TRBJ2-1; weak D call: TRBD2 (5 bases). Specimen: alloreactive CD8+ T cells from a mixed lymphocyte reaction culture, collected before transplantation. The subset was: CFSE-low proliferating T cells sorted from approximately 6-day pre-transplant mixed lymphocyte reaction (GvH or HvG direction). The CDR3: CASSPTGLFYNEQFF. The DNA for the CDR3 is TGCGCCAGCAGTCCAACCGGACTCTTCTACAATGAGCAGTTCTTC.